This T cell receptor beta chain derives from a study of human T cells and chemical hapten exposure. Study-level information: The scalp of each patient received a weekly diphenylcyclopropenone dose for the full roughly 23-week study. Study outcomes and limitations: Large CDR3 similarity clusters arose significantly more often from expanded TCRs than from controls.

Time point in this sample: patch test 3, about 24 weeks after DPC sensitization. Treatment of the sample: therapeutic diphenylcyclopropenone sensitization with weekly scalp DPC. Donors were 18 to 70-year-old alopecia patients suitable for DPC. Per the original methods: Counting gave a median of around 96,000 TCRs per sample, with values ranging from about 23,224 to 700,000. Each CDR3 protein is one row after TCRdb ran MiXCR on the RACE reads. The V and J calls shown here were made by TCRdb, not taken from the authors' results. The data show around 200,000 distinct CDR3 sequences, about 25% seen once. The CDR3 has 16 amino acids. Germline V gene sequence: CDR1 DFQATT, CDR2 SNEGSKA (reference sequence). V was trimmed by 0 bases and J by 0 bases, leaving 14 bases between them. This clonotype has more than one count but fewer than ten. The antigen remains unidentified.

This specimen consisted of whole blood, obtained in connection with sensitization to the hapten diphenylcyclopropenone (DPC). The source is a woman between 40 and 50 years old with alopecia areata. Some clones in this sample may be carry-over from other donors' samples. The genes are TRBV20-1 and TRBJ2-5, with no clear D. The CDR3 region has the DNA TGCAGTGCTAGAGATCCGACGGTACGGTACCAAGAGACCCAGTACTTC. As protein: CSARDPTVRYQETQYF.